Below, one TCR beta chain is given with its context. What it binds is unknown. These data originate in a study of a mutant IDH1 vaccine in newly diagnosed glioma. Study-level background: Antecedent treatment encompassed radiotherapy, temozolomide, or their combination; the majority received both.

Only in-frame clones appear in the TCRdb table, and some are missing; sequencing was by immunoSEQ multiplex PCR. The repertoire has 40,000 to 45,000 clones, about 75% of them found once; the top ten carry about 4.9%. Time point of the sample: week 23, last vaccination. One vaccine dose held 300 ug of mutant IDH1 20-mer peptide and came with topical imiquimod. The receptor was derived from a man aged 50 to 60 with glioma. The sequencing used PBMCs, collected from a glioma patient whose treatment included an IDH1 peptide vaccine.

The CDR3: CASSAGQSLDQPQHF. The CDR3 DNA follows: TGCGCCAGCAGCGCCGGACAGAGCCTTGATCAGCCCCAGCATTTT. This chain uses TRBV4-1 with TRBJ1-5; D possibly corresponds to TRBD1 (6 bases). CDR1 and CDR2 from the germline V gene are MGHRA and YSYEKL. The CDR3 consists of 15 residues. Trimming cost V 5 bases and J 5 bases, with 16 bases left between them.